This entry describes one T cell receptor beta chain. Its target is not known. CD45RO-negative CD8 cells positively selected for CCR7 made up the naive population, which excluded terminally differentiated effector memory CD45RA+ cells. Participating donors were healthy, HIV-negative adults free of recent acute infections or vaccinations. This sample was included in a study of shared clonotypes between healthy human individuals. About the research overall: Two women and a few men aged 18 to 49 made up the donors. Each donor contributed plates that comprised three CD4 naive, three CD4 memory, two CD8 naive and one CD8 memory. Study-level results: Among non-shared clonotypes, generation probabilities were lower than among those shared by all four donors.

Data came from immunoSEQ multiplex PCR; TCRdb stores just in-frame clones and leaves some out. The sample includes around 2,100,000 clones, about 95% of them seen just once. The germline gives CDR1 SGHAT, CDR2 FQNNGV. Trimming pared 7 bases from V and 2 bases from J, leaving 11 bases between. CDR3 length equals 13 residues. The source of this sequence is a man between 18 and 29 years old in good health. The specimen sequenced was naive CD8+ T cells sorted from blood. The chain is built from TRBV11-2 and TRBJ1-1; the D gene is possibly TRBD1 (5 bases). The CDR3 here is CASTQGYNTEAFF. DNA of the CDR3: TGTGCCAGCACCCAGGGCTATAACACTGAAGCTTTCTTT.